This is a list of T cell receptor beta chains from one sample in a study of radiotherapy plus CTLA-4 blockade in lung cancer. The data were produced by immunoSEQ multiplex PCR, yet TCRdb's version contains in-frame clones alone and is incomplete. The data show tens of thousands of clones, with about 80% seen just once and 10% held by the top ten. The input for sequencing was peripheral blood, taken from a patient treated with radiotherapy plus ipilimumab. Source of these receptors: a human donor with non-small cell lung cancer who had a complete response to radiotherapy plus ipilimumab. The CDR3 runs from the conserved cysteine through the conserved F or W. D genes are given only for firm matches. Size is stated for part of the rows, as once, few or many counts, or as a class when the clone is expanded.

D,size,J,V,CDR3,DNA
TRBD1,NA,TRBJ1-2,TRBV7-4,CASSLALLRQGSNYGYTF,TGTGCCAGCAGCTTAGCGCTCCTCAGACAGGGGTCTAACTATGGCTACACCTTC
NA,NA,TRBJ1-5,TRBV30,CAWSLGRSNQPQHF,TGTGCCTGGAGTCTGGGACGGTCCAATCAGCCCCAGCATTTT
NA,NA,TRBJ1-2,TRBV19,CASSNAGIGYTF,TGTGCCAGTAGTAACGCGGGTATTGGCTACACCTTC
TRBD2,NA,TRBJ2-5,TRBV5-6,CASSLRSGRGAETQYF,TGTGCCAGCAGCTTGAGGAGCGGGAGGGGTGCAGAGACCCAGTACTTC
TRBD1,few,TRBJ1-1,TRBV11-3,CASSSLKRQGGRKNTEAFF,TGTGCCAGCAGCTCCCTTAAGAGGCAGGGGGGTAGAAAGAACACTGAAGCTTTCTTT
NA,NA,TRBJ1-2,TRBV30,CAWSVRGKGYTF,TGTGCCTGGAGTGTAAGAGGGAAGGGCTACACCTTC
TRBD1,NA,TRBJ1-4,TRBV18,CASSRGTGNNEKLFF,TGTGCCAGCTCCCGCGGGACAGGGAATAATGAAAAACTGTTTTTT
NA,few,TRBJ1-5,TRBV5-8,CASSLGASNQPQHF,TGTGCCAGCAGCTTGGGCGCTAGCAATCAGCCCCAGCATTTT
TRBD2,NA,TRBJ2-1,TRBV7-2,CASSTRPGLAYNEQFF,TGTGCCAGCAGCACAAGACCGGGACTAGCCTACAATGAGCAGTTCTTC
NA,once,TRBJ1-1,TRBV7-9,CASSLAWGADTEAFF,TGTGCCAGCAGCTTAGCTTGGGGTGCGGACACTGAAGCTTTCTTT
NA,once,TRBJ1-2,TRBV30,CASERGSRYGYTF,TGTGCCTCCGAACGAGGGTCTCGCTATGGCTACACCTTC
TRBD1,once,TRBJ1-1,TRBV6-5,CASSYSGGSRTEAFF,TGTGCCAGCAGTTACTCAGGGGGCAGTAGGACTGAAGCTTTCTTT
TRBD1,NA,TRBJ1-2,TRBV6-1,CASSQAGGFGYTF,TGTGCCAGCAGTCAGGCAGGGGGGTTTGGCTACACCTTC
NA,medium-sized,TRBJ1-1,TRBV6-6,CASSKDQGAFF,TGTGCCAGCAGTAAAGACCAGGGAGCTTTCTTT
NA,few,TRBJ2-3,TRBV29-1,CSVRTPTSTDTQYF,TGCAGCGTTCGTACACCAACTAGCACAGATACGCAGTATTTT
NA,NA,TRBJ1-5,TRBV19,CASRRGGRGDQPQHF,TGTGCCAGTAGGCGCGGGGGGCGCGGAGATCAGCCCCAGCATTTT
TRBD1,NA,TRBJ2-5,TRBV5-1,CASSLVGQGAWETQYF,TGCGCCAGCAGCTTGGTGGGACAGGGGGCTTGGGAGACCCAGTACTTC
NA,NA,TRBJ2-3,TRBV6-5,CASSYLKGQGTQYF,TGTGCCAGCAGTTACCTCAAGGGCCAGGGTACGCAGTATTTT
TRBD2,NA,TRBJ2-7,TRBV19,CASSAGTRGTGEQYF,TGTGCCAGTAGTGCCGGGACTAGGGGAACTGGCGAGCAGTACTTC
TRBD1,NA,TRBJ2-3,TRBV27,CASSPRTGSTDTQYF,TGTGCCAGCAGTCCGCGGACAGGGTCCACAGATACGCAGTATTTT
NA,NA,TRBJ2-6,TRBV6-6,CASSYISGANVLTF,TGTGCCAGCAGTTATATCTCTGGGGCCAACGTCCTGACTTTC
TRBD1,NA,TRBJ1-3,TRBV9,CASSPGTAVWGTGNTIYF,TGTGCCAGCAGCCCCGGGACAGCGGTGTGGGGGACTGGAAACACCATATATTTT
TRBD1,few,TRBJ2-1,TRBV10-3,CAIRKGQEDEQFF,TGTGCCATCAGAAAGGGACAGGAGGATGAGCAGTTCTTC
NA,NA,TRBJ1-1,TRBV29-1,CSVSTGNTEAFF,TGCAGCGTTTCGACCGGGAACACTGAAGCTTTCTTT
NA,NA,TRBJ2-7,TRBV15,CATSRKPGHRYF,TGTGCCACCAGCAGAAAGCCGGGACACAGGTACTTC
NA,once,TRBJ2-1,TRBV7-2,CASSYSRGGQFF,TGTGCCAGCAGCTATAGCAGGGGAGGGCAGTTCTTC
TRBD1,NA,TRBJ2-7,TRBV5-1,CASRVGTGTGSYEQYF,TGCGCCAGCAGAGTGGGGACCGGGACAGGGTCCTACGAGCAGTACTTC
NA,NA,TRBJ1-1,TRBV30,CAWSQDSDTEAFF,TGTGCCTGGAGCCAGGACAGTGACACTGAAGCTTTCTTT
NA,NA,TRBJ1-2,TRBV7-2,CASSTTGFNYGYTF,TGTGCCAGCAGCACAACAGGATTTAACTATGGCTACACCTTC